This entry lists 12 T cell receptor beta chains sequenced from one sample in a study of cytomegalovirus exposure and HLA in healthy donors. Clones were read by immunoSEQ multiplex PCR, and TCRdb kept only the in-frame ones, dropping some. The sample holds some 270,000 clones; 65% to 90% are singletons and the top ten take around 1%. Source material: PBMCs. Source of these receptors: a woman aged 18-29 years in good health and CMV-seronegative.

The chain couples TRBV27 to TRBJ2-7; D is unresolved. The CDR3 length is 14 residues. The V and J ends lost 5 bases and 3 bases respectively, with 14 bases between them. Germline V gives CDR1 MNHEY, CDR2 SMNVEV (reference sequence). This chain's CDR3 is CASSHQDTHYEQYF. Here the CDR3 DNA reads TGTGCCAGCAGTCACCAAGACACCCACTACGAGCAGTACTTC.

The chain uses TRBV6-1 and TRBJ2-1, with TRBD2 matching over 11 bases. V lost 7 bases and J lost 7; bases outside the gene matches: 6. CDR1 is MNHNS and CDR2 is SASEGT in the germline V gene. This CDR3 region has 14 residues. CDR3 nucleotides: TGTGCCAGCAAATTCGCTAGCGGGAGGAATGAGCAGTTCTTC. Protein: CASKFASGRNEQFF.

This clone was seen a single time. The V gene is TRBV27, the J gene TRBJ2-1; TRBD2 might be the D (6 bases). The V end was cut by 6 bases, the J end by 2 bases, with 20 bases between. CDR1 and CDR2 from the germline V gene are MNHEY and SMNVEV (reference sequence). There are 17 residues in the CDR3. CDR3 DNA sequence: TGTGCCAGCAGGGGTAATTTAGAGGGAGGCGCCTACAATGAGCAGTTCTTC. Protein product: CASRGNLEGGAYNEQFF.

The genes are TRBV30 and TRBJ2-1; D perhaps matches TRBD2 (5 bases). V lost 3 bases, J lost 5 bases, and 17 bases lay in between. Germline CDR1 and CDR2: GTSNPN and SVGIG (reference sequence). The CDR3 runs 15 residues. The CDR3, as DNA: TGTGCCTGGAGATACGGGGTCGGACTTGACAATGAGCAGTTCTTC. Translating gives CAWRYGVGLDNEQFF.

V gene TRBV27 combines with J gene TRBJ2-5; 11 bases align to TRBD1. CDR3 length equals 15 residues. The germline CDR1 and CDR2 sequences are MNHEY and SMNVEV (reference sequence). After removal of 5 bases from V and 4 bases from J, the junction contained 6 bases not matched to a gene. The CDR3 spells CASSRGTGGRETQYF. The CDR3 bases are TGTGCCAGCAGTCGAGGGACAGGGGGGAGAGAGACCCAGTACTTC.

This clone was seen only once. The rearrangement uses TRBV13 and TRBJ2-3; no reliable D call. The V gene lost 5 bases and the J gene lost 1 base, with 7 bases spanning the gap. Germline CDR1 reads PRHDT; CDR2 reads FYEKMQ (reference sequence). This CDR3 is 13 amino acids long. The CDR3 sequence is CASSQTGTDTQYF. The DNA for the CDR3 is TGTGCCAGCAGCCAGACTGGCACAGATACGCAGTATTTT. The full variable domain, completed using reference TRBV13 and TRBJ2-3, is AAGVIQSPRHLIKEKRETATLKCYPIPRHDTVYWYQQGPGQDPQFLISFYEKMQSDKGSIPDRFSAQQFSDYHSELNMSSLELGDSALYFCASSQTGTDTQYFGPGTRLTVL.

The chain has TRBV5-1 and TRBJ1-5; D is unclear. The CDR3 length is 14 residues. The V and J ends lost 4 bases and 4 bases respectively, with 12 bases between them. Germline V gene lookup returns CDR1 SGHRS and CDR2 YFSETQ. CDR3 residues: CASSPGIPNQPQHF. CDR3 coding DNA: TGCGCCAGCAGCCCCGGGATTCCTAATCAGCCCCAGCATTTT.

Written as DNA, the CDR3 is TGTGCCAGCTCCCAACGACAGGGCCTCATGAACACTGAAGCTTTCTTT. Its protein product is CASSQRQGLMNTEAFF. This chain joins TRBV18 and TRBJ1-1; 7 positions match TRBD1. Germline values: CDR1 KGHSH, CDR2 LQKENI. The junction had 10 bases not matched to a gene; V was cut back by 6 bases and J by 0 bases. The CDR3 spans 16 residues.

The CDR3 here is CASRYRGKSSYNEQFF. The CDR3, as DNA: TGTGCCAGCAGATATCGGGGGAAGAGCTCCTACAATGAGCAGTTCTTC. The chain couples TRBV11-3 to TRBJ2-1; TRBD2 might be the D (6 bases). V lost 6 bases to trimming and J lost 0 bases, with 15 bases between them. Germline assignment: CDR1 SGHNT and CDR2 YENEEA. This CDR3 comprises 16 residues. Based on the CDR3 plus reference TRBV11-3 and TRBJ2-1, the full variable domain is EAGVVQSPRYKIIEKKQPVAFWCNPISGHNTLYWYLQNLGQGPELLIRYENEEAVDDSQLPKDRFSAERLKGVDSTLKIQPAELGDSAVYLCASRYRGKSSYNEQFFGPGTRLTVL.

The chain has TRBV2 and TRBJ2-5; 11 bases fit TRBD2. Per the germline V gene, CDR1 is SNHLY and CDR2 is FYNNEI. The CDR3 has 14 amino acids. With V trimmed by 9 bases and J by 3 bases, 6 bases remained unmatched. CDR3 protein: CARLLAGAKETQYF. The CDR3 DNA is TGTGCCAGATTACTAGCGGGGGCAAAAGAGACCCAGTACTTC.

The CDR3 sequence: CATTPSRYEQYF. The CDR3 bases are TGCGCCACCACGCCTAGCCGCTACGAGCAGTACTTC. The chain employs TRBV10-2 and TRBJ2-7; a possible D gene is TRBD2 (5 bases). The CDR3 is 12 residues long. V was cut by 10 bases and J by 3 bases, with 13 bases left in between. Germline loops: CDR1 WSHSY, CDR2 SAAADI.

The chain joins TRBV4-1 to TRBJ2-2; 10 bases match TRBD2. With 0 bases clipped from V and 3 bases from J, the junction kept 7 bases outside the gene matches. Germline V lookup: CDR1 MGHRA, CDR2 YSYEKL. This CDR3 is 18 amino acids long. DNA for the CDR3: TGCGCCAGCAGCCAAGATCCCAGCGGGGGGGCTTACACCGGGGAGCTGTTTTTT. This translates into CASSQDPSGGAYTGELFF.